This TCR beta chain stems from a study of blood T cell repertoires in COVID-19. Across the whole study: Acute and convalescent COVID-19 samples came from the United States, Italy and Spain. In each case, the material was cDNA or gDNA derived from T cells, B-cell-depleted T cells, or PBMCs.

This CDR3 is built from 15 residues. Trimming left V 5 bases short and J 4 bases short, with 16 bases between. Germline CDR1 MNHEY, CDR2 SVGAGI. Authors' data handling: How many nucleated cells were present was estimated from reference gene primer amplification. Using immunoSEQ multiplex PCR, the repertoire was profiled, and TCRdb retains in-frame clones only, with some absent. That table furnishes V, J and clone size, whereas the DNA furnished D and trimming. The data show some 200,000 clones, 80% to 90% seen once. Material for sequencing was peripheral blood. This chain uses TRBV6-5 with TRBJ2-3, with D possibly matching TRBD1 (7 bases). This receptor was identified in a man aged 18 to 29 with active or convalescent COVID-19. The CDR3 bases are TGTGCCAGCAGTCCAGGGGGGCAGTGGGCAGATACGCAGTATTTT. This encodes CASSPGGQWADTQYF.